What follows describes a single T cell receptor beta chain. The V end lost 5 bases, the J end lost 0 bases, and 17 bases lay between the germline ends. In germline, CDR1 is SGHAT, CDR2 FQNNGV. The CDR3 has 16 amino acids. This sample was taken from a study of blood T cell repertoires in COVID-19. Study information: Both acute and convalescent COVID-19 samples were obtained from the United States, Italy and Spain. PBMCs, B-cell-depleted T cells, or T cells provided the cDNA or gDNA that made up the material.

Participants were aged about 18 to 90 years, lived in 20 to 25 US areas, and enrolled virtually. Produced via immunoSEQ multiplex PCR; TCRdb's table is partial and in-frame only. This sample has 140,000 to 150,000 clones, with roughly 81% found just once. This TCR was sampled from a woman between 50 and 59 years old with acute COVID-19. The sample consisted of PBMCs or T cells enriched from blood (not recorded which). The V gene is TRBV11-2, the J gene TRBJ2-7, with D possibly being TRBD2 (6 bases). In nucleotides, the CDR3 is TGTGCCAGCAGCCTAATGAGCGGGTTAAGCTCCTACGAGCAGTACTTC. This sequence encodes CASSLMSGLSSYEQYF.